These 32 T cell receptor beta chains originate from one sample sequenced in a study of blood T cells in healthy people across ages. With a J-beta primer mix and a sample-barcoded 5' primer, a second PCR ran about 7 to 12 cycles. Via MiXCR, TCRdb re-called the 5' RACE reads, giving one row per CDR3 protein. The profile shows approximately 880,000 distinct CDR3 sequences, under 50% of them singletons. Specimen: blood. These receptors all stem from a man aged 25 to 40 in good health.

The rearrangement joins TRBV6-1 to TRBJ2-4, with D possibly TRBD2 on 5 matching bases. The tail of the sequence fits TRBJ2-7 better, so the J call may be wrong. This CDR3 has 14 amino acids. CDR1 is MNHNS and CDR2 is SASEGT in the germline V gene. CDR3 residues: CASSGITRYYEQYF. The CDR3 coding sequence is TGTGCCAGCAGTGGGATAACTAGGTACTACGAGCAGTACTTC.

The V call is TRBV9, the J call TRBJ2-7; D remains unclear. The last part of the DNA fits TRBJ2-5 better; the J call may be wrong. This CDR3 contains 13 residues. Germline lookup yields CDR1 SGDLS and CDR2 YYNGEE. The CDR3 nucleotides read TGTGCCAGCAGCGTAGAGATCCCGGTGACCCAGTACTTC. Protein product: CASSVEIPVTQYF.

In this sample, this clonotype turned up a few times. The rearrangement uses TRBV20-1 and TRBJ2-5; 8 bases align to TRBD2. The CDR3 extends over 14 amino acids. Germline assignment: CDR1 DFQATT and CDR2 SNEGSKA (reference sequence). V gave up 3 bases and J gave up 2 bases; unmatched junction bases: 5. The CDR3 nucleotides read TGCAGTGCTAGTGAAGCTAGCGGGCAAGAGACCCAGTACTTC. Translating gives CSASEASGQETQYF.

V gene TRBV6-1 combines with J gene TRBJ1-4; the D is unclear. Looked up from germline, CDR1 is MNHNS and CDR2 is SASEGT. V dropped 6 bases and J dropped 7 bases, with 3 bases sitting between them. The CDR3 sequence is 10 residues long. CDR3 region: CASRFEKLFF. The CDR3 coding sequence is TGTGCCAGCAGGTTTGAAAAACTGTTTTTT.

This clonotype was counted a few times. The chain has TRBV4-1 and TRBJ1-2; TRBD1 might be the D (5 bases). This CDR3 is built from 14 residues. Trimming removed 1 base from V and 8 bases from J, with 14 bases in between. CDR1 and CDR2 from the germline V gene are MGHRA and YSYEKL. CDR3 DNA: TGCGCCAGCAGCCAAGCCCCAGGGTCCCCGGGCTACACCTTC. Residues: CASSQAPGSPGYTF.

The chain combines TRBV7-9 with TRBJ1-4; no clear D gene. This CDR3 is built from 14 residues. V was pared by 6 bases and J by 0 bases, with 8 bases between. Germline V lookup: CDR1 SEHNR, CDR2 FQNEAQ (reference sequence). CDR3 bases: TGTGCCAGCAGTTTTAGAGCAACTAATGAAAAACTGTTTTTT. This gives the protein CASSFRATNEKLFF.

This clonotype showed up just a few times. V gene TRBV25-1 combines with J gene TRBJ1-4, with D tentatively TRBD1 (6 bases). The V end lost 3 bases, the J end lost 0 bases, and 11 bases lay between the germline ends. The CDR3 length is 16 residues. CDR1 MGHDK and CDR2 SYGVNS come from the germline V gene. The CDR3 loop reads CASSDPKGATNEKLFF. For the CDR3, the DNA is TGTGCCAGCAGTGACCCCAAGGGGGCAACTAATGAAAAACTGTTTTTT.

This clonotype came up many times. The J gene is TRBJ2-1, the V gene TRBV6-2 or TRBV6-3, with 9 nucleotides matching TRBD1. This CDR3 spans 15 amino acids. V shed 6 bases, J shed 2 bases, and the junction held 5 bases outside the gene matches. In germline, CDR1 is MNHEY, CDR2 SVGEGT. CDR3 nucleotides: TGTGCCAGCAGAAGGGGACAGGGACCCTACAATGAGCAGTTCTTC. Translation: CASRRGQGPYNEQFF.

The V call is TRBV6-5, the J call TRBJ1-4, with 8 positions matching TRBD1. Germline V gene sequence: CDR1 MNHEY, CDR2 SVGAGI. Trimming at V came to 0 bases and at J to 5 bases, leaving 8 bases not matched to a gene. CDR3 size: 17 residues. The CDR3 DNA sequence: TGTGCCAGCAGTTACTCCGGCGCAGGGGGCATAAATGAAAAACTGTTTTTT. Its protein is CASSYSGAGGINEKLFF.

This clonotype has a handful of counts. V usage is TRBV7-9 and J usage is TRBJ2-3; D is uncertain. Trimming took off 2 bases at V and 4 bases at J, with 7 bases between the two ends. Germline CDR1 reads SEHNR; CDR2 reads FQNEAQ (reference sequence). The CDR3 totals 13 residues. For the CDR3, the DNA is TGTGCCAGCAGCTTATTGTCCTCAGATACGCAGTATTTT. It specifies CASSLLSSDTQYF.

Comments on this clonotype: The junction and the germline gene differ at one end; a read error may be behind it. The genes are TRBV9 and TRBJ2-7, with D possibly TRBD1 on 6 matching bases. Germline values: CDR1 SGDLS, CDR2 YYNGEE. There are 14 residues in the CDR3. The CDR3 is CASSVAQGSDEQYF. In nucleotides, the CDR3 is TGTGCCAGCAGCGTAGCACAGGGCTCCGACGAGCAGTACTTC.

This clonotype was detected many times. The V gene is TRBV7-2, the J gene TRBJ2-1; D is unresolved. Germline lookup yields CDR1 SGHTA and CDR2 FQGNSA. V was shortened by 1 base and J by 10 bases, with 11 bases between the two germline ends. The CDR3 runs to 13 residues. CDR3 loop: CASSLEGLLEQFF. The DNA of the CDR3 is TGTGCCAGCAGCTTAGAGGGTCTCCTAGAGCAGTTCTTC. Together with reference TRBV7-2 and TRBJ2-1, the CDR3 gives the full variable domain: GAGVSQSPSNKVTEKGKDVELRCDPISGHTALYWYRQSLGQGLEFLIYFQGNSAPDKSGLPSDRFSAERTGGSVSTLTIQRTQQEDSAVYLCASSLEGLLEQFFGPGTRLTVL.

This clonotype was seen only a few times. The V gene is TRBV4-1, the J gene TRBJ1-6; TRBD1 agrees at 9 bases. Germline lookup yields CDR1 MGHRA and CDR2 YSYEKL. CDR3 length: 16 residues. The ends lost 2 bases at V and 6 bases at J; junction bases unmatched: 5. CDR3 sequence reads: CASSQLVDRGNSPLHF. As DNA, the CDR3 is TGCGCCAGCAGCCAATTAGTGGACAGGGGTAATTCACCCCTCCACTTT.

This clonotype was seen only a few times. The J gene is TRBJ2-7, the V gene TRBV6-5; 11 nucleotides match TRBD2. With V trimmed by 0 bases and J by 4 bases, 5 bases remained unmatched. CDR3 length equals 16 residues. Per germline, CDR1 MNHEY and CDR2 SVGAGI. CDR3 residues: CASSYSRLAGPYEQYF. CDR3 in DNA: TGTGCCAGCAGTTACTCCCGACTAGCGGGGCCGTACGAGCAGTACTTC.

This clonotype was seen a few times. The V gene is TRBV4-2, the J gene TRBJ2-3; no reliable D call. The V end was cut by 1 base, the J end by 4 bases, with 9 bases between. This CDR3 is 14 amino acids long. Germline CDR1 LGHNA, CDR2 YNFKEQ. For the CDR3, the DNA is TGTGCCAGCAGCCAAGCCCCAGGACCAGATACGCAGTATTTT. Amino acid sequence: CASSQAPGPDTQYF.

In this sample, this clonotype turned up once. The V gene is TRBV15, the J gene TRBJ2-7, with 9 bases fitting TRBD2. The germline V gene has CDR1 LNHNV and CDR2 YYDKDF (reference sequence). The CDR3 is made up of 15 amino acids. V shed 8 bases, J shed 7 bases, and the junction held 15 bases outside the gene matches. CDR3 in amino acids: CATGRAGTSYNEQYF. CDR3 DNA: TGTGCCACCGGCCGGGCGGGGACTAGCTACAATGAGCAGTACTTC.

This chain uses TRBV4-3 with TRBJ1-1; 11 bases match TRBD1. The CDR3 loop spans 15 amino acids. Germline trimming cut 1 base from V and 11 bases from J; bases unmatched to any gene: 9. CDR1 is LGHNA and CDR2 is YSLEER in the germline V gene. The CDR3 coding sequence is TGCGCCAGCAGCCAAGCCCCCGGGACAGGGGGAAAGGCTTTCTTT. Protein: CASSQAPGTGGKAFF.

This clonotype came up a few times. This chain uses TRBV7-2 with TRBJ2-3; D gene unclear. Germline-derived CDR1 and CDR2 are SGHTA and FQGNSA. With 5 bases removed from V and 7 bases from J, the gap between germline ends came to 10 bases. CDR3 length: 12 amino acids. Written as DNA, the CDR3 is TGTGCCAGCAGCCTCGACGTAAATACGCAGTATTTT. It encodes CASSLDVNTQYF.

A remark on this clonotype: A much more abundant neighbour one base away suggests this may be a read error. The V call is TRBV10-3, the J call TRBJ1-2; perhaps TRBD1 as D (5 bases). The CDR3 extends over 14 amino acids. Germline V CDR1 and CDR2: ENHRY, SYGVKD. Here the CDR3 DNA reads TGTGCCATCTCAGGCCCAGGGAGCAACTATGGCTACATCTTC. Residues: CAISGPGSNYGYIF.

The CDR3 protein is CSARDYFRQGSHKQYF. The CDR3 DNA follows: TGCAGTGCTAGAGATTACTTCCGTCAGGGTTCGCACAAGCAGTACTTC. The chain joins TRBV20-1 to TRBJ2-4; tentatively, D is TRBD1 (5 bases). V dropped 0 bases and J dropped 13 bases, with 25 bases sitting between them. The CDR3 loop spans 16 amino acids. CDR1 DFQATT and CDR2 SNEGSKA come from the germline V gene (reference sequence).

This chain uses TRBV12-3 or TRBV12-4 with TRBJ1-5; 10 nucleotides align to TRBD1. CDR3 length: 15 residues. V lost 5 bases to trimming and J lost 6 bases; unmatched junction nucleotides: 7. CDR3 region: CASSKGQGYFQPQHF. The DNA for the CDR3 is TGTGCCAGCAGTAAGGGACAGGGGTATTTTCAGCCCCAGCATTTT.

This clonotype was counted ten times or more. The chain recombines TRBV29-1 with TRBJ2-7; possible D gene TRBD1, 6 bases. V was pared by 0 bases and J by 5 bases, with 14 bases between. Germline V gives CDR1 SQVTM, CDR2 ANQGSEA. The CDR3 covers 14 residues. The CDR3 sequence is CSVEDLQGVDEQYF. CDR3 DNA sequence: TGCAGCGTTGAAGATCTACAGGGCGTCGACGAGCAGTACTTC.

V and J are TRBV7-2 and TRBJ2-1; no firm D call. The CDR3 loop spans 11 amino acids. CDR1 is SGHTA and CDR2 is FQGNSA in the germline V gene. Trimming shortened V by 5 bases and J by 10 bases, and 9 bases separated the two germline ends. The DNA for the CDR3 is TGTGCCAGCAGCCTCAGACAAGAGCAGTTCTTC. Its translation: CASSLRQEQFF.

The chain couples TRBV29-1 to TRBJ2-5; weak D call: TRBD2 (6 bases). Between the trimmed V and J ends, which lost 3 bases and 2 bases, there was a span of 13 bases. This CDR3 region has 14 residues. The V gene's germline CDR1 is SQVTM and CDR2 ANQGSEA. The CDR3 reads CSVDSSGVQETQYF. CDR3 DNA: TGCAGCGTTGATTCGTCGGGGGTACAAGAGACCCAGTACTTC.

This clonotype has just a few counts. The CDR3 DNA reads TGTGCCTGGAGTGGGGCTTACACCGGGGAGCTGTTTTTT. This gives the protein CAWSGAYTGELFF. The V and J genes are TRBV30 and TRBJ2-2; D gene ambiguous. The germline gives CDR1 GTSNPN, CDR2 SVGIG (reference sequence). The CDR3 contains 13 residues. V was shortened by 1 base and J by 3 bases, with 6 bases between the two germline ends.

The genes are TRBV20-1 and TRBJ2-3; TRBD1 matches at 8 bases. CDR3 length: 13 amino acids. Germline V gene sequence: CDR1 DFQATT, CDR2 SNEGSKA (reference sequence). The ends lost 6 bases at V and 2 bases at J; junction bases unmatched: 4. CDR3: CSALTGDTDTQYF. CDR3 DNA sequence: TGCAGTGCCTTGACAGGGGACACAGATACGCAGTATTTT.

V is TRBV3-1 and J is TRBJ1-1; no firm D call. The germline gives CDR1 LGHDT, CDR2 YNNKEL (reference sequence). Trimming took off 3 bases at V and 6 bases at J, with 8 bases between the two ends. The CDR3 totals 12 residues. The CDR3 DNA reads TGTGCCAGCAGCCATGGTATCGCTGAAGCTTTCTTT. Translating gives CASSHGIAEAFF.

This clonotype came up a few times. CDR3 nucleotides: TGTGCCAGCAGTCACGGACTAGCCCAAGAGACCCAGTACTTC. This gives the protein CASSHGLAQETQYF. This chain links TRBV6-2 or TRBV6-3 with TRBJ2-5; 8 positions agree with TRBD2. After removal of 5 bases from V and 1 base from J, the junction contained 3 bases not matched to a gene. The CDR3 has 14 amino acids. The germline V gene has CDR1 MNHEY and CDR2 SVGEGT.

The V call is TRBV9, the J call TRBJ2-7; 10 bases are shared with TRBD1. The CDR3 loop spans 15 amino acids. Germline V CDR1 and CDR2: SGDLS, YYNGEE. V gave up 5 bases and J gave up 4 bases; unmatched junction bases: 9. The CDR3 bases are TGTGCCAGCAGTCAGACAGGGGGCCGCGCTTACGAGCAGTACTTC. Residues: CASSQTGGRAYEQYF.

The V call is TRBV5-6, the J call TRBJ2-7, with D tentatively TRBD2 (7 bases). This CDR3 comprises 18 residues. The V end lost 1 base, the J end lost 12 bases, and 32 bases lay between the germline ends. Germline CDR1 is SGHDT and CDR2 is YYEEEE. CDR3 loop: CASSLRAYAGDISETLYF. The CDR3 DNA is TGTGCCAGCAGCTTGCGTGCGTATGCGGGGGACATCAGTGAGACCCTGTACTTC.

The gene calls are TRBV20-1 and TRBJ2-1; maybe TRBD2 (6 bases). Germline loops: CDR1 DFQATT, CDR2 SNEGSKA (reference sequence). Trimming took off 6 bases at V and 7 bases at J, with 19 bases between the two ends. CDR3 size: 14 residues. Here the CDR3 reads CSASSGTVRNEQFF. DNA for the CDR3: TGCAGTGCCAGCTCCGGGACTGTACGGAATGAGCAGTTCTTC.

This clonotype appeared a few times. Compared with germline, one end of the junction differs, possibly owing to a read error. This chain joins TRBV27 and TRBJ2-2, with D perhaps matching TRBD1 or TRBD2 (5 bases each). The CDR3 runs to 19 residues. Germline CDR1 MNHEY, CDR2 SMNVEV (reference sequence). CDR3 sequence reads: CATSLSFRLGVPNTGELFF. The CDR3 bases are TGTGCCACCAGTTTATCTTTCCGGTTGGGGGTTCCGAACACCGGGGAGCTGTTTTTT.